This is a list of T cell receptor beta chains from one sample in a study of T cell responses to AZD1222 COVID-19 vaccine. Profiled with immunoSEQ multiplex PCR; TCRdb holds only in-frame clones, not every one. The top ten hold less than 2.5% of the sample, which has approximately 150,000 clones, about 90% seen once. The specimen was peripheral blood, collected on day 0 of AZD1222 vaccination. The origin of the receptors is an adult in good health. Both conserved end residues are part of each CDR3. The D gene is left open where the match is weak. Not every row has a clone size; where given, it reads once, few, many or a size class.

abundance,j_gene,v_gene,d_gene,CDR3nt,CDR3aa
.,TRBJ1-1,TRBV5-1,.,TGCGCCAGCAGCTTGGATAACAGGAACGAGAATTGTTTT,CASSLDNRNENCF
.,TRBJ1-4,TRBV9,.,TGTGCCAGCAGCGTAGCCCCAAGAGGAAGGGGTAATGAAAAACTGTTTTTT,CASSVAPRGRGNEKLFF
.,TRBJ2-7,TRBV6-5,TRBD2,TGTGCCAGCAGCGGACGGGCGGGAGCCTACGAGCAGTACTTC,CASSGRAGAYEQYF
.,TRBJ2-3,TRBV5-5,.,TGTGCCAGCAGGCTTAGGGATACGCAGTATTTT,CASRLRDTQYF
.,TRBJ1-4,TRBV7-2,.,TGTGCCAGCAGCCCGCAGACAGCTAGTAATGAAAAACTGTTTTTT,CASSPQTASNEKLFF
few,TRBJ1-2,TRBV30,TRBD1,TGTGCCTGGAGAGACAGGGTTAGGCAAAACTATGGCTACACCTTC,CAWRDRVRQNYGYTF
.,TRBJ1-6,TRBV4-3,.,TGCGCCAGCAGCCAAGGGGTTCGGGGTTACAATTCACCCCTCCACTTT,CASSQGVRGYNSPLHF
.,TRBJ2-5,TRBV27,TRBD1,TGTGCCAGCAGCTCCCCGACAGGGGGCGGAGAGACCCAGTACTTC,CASSSPTGGGETQYF
.,TRBJ2-5,TRBV6-5,.,TGTGCCAGCAGTCCCAGGGGCGTACAAGAGACCCAGTACTTC,CASSPRGVQETQYF
.,TRBJ1-1,TRBV7-8,.,TGTGCCAGCCAACGACTCCGGGCTGAAGCTTTCTTT,CASQRLRAEAFF
.,TRBJ2-1,TRBV12-3/TRBV12-4,.,TGTGCCAGCATGGGCCGATCCTACAATGAGCAGTTCTTC,CASMGRSYNEQFF
once,TRBJ1-5,TRBV5-5,TRBD1,TGTGCCAGCAGCAGCAATGACAGGGGCAATCAGCCCCAGCATTTT,CASSSNDRGNQPQHF
.,TRBJ1-6,TRBV3-1/TRBV3-2,.,TGTGCCAGCAGCATCGGGGATTCACCCCTCCACTTT,CASSIGDSPLHF
.,TRBJ1-6,TRBV25-1,.,TGTGCCAGCAGAGGCGGAAGCTCCTATAATTCACCCCTCCACTTT,CASRGGSSYNSPLHF
.,TRBJ2-5,TRBV4-3,TRBD2,TGCGCCAGCAGCCAAGAGGGGGGGTACCAAGAGACCCAGTACTTC,CASSQEGGYQETQYF
.,TRBJ1-1,TRBV11-2,.,TGTGCCAGCAGCTTAGCTTCGATAGGCCAAGCTTTCTTT,CASSLASIGQAFF
.,TRBJ1-3,TRBV5-4,.,TGTGCCAGCAGCGCCCCGGACGGTAGAACGGGAAACACCATATATTTT,CASSAPDGRTGNTIYF
few,TRBJ1-3,TRBV2,.,TGTGCCAGCAGTGAATGGGTTTGGGGCGGTACTAGAAACACCATATATTTT,CASSEWVWGGTRNTIYF
.,TRBJ2-7,TRBV4-1,.,TGCGCCAGCAGCCAAGTCACTTGGAGAATTGTGAGCTCCTACGAGCAGTACTTC,CASSQVTWRIVSSYEQYF
.,TRBJ2-1,TRBV10-1,.,TGCGCCAGCAGTGAGTCTTCGGTCGGGAGCTCCTACAATGAGCAGTTCTTC,CASSESSVGSSYNEQFF
.,TRBJ1-6,TRBV5-1,TRBD1,TGCGCCAGCAGCCCACAGGGGGCTGGAAGTTCACCCCTCCACTTT,CASSPQGAGSSPLHF
.,TRBJ1-4,TRBV28,TRBD1,TGTGCCAGCAGCGGGCCAGGGGGCGGAAAACTGTTTTTT,CASSGPGGGKLFF
.,TRBJ1-5,TRBV28,.,TGTGCCAGCAGTTTAGGCGGGGGGCGAAATCAGCCCCAGCATTTT,CASSLGGGRNQPQHF
.,TRBJ2-7,TRBV28,TRBD1,TGTGCCAGCAGTCCCCAGGACAGGGACCTCCACGAGCAGTACTTC,CASSPQDRDLHEQYF
.,TRBJ2-1,TRBV10-3,.,TGTGCCATCAGTGAGGAAAGGGACTCCTACAATGAGCAGTTCTTC,CAISEERDSYNEQFF
.,TRBJ2-2,TRBV24-1,.,TGTGCCACCAGTGAGACGACAGAGTGGGGCGCCGGGGAGCTGTTTTTT,CATSETTEWGAGELFF
.,TRBJ1-1,TRBV7-9,.,TGTGCCAGCAGCTTAGCGGGACGGTTGAACACTGAAGCTTTCTTT,CASSLAGRLNTEAFF
.,TRBJ1-1,TRBV4-3,.,TGCGCCAGCAGCCAAGATAAGAACACTGAAGCTTTCTTT,CASSQDKNTEAFF
.,TRBJ1-2,TRBV3-1/TRBV3-2,.,TGTGCCAGCAGCCAAGTCACGGGTTTGGGAGGCTACACCTTC,CASSQVTGLGGYTF